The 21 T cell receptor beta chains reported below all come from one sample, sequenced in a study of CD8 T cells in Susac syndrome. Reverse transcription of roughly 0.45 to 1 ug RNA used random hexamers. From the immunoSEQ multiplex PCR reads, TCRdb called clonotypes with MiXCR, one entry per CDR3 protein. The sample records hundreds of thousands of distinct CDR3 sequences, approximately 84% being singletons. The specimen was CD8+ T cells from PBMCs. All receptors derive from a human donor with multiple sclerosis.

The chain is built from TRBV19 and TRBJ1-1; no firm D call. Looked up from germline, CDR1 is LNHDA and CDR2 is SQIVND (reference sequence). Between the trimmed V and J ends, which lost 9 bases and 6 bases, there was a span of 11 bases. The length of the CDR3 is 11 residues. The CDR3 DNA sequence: TGTGCCAGCGGTTCAAGGGCTGAAGCTTTCTTT. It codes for CASGSRAEAFF.

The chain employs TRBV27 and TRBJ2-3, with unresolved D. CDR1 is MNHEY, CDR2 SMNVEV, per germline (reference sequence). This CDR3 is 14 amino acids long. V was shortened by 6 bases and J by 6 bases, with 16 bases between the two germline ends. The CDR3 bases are TGTGCCAGCAGAATTATCATGGGTGGGGATACGCAGTATTTT. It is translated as CASRIIMGGDTQYF.

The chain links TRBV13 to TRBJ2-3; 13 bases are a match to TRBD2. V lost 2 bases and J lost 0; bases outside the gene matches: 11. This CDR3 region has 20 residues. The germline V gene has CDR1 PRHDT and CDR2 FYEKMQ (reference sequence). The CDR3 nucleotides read TGTGCCAGCAGCTTATCCAGGACTAGCGGGAGTGGTTCGAGCACAGATACGCAGTATTTT. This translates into CASSLSRTSGSGSSTDTQYF.

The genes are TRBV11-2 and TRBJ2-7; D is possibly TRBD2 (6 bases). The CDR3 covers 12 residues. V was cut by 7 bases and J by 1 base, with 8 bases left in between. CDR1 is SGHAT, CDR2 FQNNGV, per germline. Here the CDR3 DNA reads TGTGCCAGCACGGGGGTGTCCTACGAGCAGTACTTC. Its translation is CASTGVSYEQYF.

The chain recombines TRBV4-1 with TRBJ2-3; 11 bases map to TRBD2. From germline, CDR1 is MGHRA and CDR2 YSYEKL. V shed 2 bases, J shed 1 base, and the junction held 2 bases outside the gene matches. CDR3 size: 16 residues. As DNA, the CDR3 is TGCGCCAGCAGCCAACGGGGACTAGCGGGCACAGATACGCAGTATTTT. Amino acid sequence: CASSQRGLAGTDTQYF.

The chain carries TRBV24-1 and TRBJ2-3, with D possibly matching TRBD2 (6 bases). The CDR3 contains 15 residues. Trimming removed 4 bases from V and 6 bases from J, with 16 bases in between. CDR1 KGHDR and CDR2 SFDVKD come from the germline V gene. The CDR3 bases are TGTGCCACCAGTGACGAGACTAGTGGCAGGGATACGCAGTATTTT. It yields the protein CATSDETSGRDTQYF.

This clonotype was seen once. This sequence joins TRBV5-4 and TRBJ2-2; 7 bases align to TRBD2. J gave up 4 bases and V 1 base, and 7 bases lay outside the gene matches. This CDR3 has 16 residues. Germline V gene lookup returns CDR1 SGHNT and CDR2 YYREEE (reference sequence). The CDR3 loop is CASSLRRELGTGELFF. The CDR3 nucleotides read TGTGCCAGCAGCTTGAGGCGGGAGCTAGGCACCGGGGAGCTGTTTTTT.

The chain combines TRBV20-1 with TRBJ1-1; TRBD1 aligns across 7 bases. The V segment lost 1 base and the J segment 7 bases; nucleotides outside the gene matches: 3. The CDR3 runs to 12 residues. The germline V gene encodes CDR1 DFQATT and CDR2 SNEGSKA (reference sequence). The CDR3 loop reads CSARGRQGEAFF. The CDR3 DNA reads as TGCAGTGCTAGAGGACGACAGGGTGAAGCTTTCTTT.

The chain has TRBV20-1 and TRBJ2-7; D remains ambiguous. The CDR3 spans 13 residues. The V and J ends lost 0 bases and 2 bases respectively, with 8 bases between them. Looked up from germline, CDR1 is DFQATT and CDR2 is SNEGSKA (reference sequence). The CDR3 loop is CSARDRSAYEQYF. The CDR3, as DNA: TGCAGTGCTAGAGACAGGTCGGCCTACGAGCAGTACTTC.

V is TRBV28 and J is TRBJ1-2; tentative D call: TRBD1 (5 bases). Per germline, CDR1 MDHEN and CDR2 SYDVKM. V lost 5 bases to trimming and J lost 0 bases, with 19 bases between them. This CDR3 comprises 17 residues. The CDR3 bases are TGTGCCAGCAGTCCCCGGGACGGCTCAACAGCTAACTATGGCTACACCTTC. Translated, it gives CASSPRDGSTANYGYTF.

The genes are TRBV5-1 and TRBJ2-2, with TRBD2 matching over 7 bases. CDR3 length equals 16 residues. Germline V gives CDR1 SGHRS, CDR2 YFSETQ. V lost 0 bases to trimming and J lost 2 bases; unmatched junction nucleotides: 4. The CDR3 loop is CASSLDLAVNTGELFF. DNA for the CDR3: TGCGCCAGCAGCTTGGACCTAGCGGTTAACACCGGGGAGCTGTTTTTT.

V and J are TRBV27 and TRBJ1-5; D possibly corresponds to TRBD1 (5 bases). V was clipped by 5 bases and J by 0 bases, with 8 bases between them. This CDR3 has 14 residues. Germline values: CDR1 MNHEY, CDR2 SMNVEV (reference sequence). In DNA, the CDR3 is TGTGCCAGCAGTCTACAGGTTAGCAATCAGCCCCAGCATTTT. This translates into CASSLQVSNQPQHF.

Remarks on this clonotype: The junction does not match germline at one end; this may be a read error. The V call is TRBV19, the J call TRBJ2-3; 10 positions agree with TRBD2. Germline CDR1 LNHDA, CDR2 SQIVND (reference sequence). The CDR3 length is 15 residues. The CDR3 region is CASRIGLAATDTQYF. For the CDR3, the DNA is TGTGCCAGTAGAATAGGACTAGCGGCCACAGATACGCAGTATTTT.

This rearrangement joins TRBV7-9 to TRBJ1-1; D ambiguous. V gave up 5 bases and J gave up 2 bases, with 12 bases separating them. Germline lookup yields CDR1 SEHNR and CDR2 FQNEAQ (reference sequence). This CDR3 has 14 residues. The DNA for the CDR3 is TGTGCCAGCAGCGGCCCTCGGGGTAACACTGAAGCTTTCTTT. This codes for CASSGPRGNTEAFF.

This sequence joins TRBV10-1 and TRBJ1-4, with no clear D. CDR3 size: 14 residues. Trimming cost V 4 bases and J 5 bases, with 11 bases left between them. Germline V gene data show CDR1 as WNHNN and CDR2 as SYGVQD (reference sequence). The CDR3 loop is CASSVGGENEKLFF. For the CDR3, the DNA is TGCGCCAGCAGTGTTGGCGGCGAAAATGAAAAACTGTTTTTT.

CDR3 DNA sequence: TGTGCCAGCCTAGCTGGGACCCCCCTCTACGGCACTGAAGCTTTCTTT. It translates to CASLAGTPLYGTEAFF. J is TRBJ1-1 and V is TRBV27; possible D gene TRBD1, 5 bases. CDR3 length equals 16 residues. In germline, CDR1 is MNHEY, CDR2 SMNVEV (reference sequence). With 8 bases removed from V and 4 bases from J, the gap between germline ends came to 23 bases.

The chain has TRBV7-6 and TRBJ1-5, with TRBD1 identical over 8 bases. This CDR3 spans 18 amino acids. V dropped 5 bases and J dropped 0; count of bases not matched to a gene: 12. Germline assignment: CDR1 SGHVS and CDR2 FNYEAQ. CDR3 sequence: CASSPGQGGKHSNQPQHF. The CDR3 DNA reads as TGTGCCAGCAGCCCAGGACAGGGCGGAAAACATAGCAATCAGCCCCAGCATTTT.

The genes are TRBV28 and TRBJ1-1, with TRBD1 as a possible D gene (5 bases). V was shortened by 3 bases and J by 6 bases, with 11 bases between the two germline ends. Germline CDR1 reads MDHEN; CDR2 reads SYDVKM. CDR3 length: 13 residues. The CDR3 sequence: CASSFQGLAEAFF. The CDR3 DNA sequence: TGTGCCAGCAGTTTCCAGGGACTGGCTGAAGCTTTCTTT.

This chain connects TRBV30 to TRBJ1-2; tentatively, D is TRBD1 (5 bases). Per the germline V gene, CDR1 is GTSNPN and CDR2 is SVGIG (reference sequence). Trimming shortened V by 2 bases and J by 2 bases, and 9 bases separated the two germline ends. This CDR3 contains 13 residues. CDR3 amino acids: CAWSPDTNYGYTF. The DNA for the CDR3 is TGTGCCTGGAGTCCGGACACAAACTATGGCTACACCTTC.

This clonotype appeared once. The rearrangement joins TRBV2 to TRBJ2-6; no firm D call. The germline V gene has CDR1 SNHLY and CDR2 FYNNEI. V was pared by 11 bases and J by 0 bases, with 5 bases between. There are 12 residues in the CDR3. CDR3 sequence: CACYSGANVLTF. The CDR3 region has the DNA TGTGCCTGCTACTCTGGGGCCAACGTCCTGACTTTC.

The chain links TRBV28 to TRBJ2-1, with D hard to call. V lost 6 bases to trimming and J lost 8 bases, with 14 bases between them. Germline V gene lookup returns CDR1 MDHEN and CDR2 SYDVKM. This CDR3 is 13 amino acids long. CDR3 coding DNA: TGTGCCAGCAGATTGGGTCTGGGGTATGAGCAGTTCTTC. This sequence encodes CASRLGLGYEQFF. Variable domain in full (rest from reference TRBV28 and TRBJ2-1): DVKVTQSSRYLVKRTGEKVFLECVQDMDHENMFWYRQDPGLGLRLIYFSYDVKMKEKGDIPEGYSVSREKKERFSLILESASTNQTSMYLCASRLGLGYEQFFGPGTRLTVL.